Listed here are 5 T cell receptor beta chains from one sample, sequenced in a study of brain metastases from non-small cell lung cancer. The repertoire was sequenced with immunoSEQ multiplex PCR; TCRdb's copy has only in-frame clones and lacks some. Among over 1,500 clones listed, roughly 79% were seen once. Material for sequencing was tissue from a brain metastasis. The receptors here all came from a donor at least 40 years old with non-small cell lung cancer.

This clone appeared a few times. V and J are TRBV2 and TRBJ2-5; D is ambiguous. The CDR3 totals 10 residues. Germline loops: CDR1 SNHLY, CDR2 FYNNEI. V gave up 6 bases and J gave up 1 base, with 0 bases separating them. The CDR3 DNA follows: TGTGCCAGCAGCCAAGAGACCCAGTACTTC. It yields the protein CASSQETQYF.

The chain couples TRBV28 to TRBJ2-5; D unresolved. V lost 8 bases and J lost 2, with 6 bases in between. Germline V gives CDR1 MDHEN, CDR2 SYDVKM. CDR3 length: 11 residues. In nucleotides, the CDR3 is TGTGCCAGCGGCAGACAAGAGACCCAGTACTTC. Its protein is CASGRQETQYF.

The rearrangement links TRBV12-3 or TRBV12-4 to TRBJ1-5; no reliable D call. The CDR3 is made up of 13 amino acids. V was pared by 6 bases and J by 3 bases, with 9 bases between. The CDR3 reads CASSPGYNQPQHF. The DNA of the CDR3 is TGTGCCAGCAGCCCCGGGTACAATCAGCCCCAGCATTTT.

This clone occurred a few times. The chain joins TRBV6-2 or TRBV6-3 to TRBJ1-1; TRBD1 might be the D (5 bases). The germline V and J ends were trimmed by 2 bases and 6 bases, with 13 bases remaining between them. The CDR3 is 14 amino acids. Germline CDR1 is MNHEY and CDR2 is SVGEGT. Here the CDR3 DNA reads TGTGCCAGCAGTTACGGAGCGGGGCTGGCTGAAGCTTTCTTT. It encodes CASSYGAGLAEAFF.

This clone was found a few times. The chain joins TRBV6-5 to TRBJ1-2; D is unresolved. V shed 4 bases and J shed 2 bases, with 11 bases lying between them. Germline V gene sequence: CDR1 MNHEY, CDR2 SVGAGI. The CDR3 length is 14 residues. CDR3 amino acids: CASSLRDTNYGYTF. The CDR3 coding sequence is TGTGCCAGCAGTTTAAGAGACACCAACTATGGCTACACCTTC.